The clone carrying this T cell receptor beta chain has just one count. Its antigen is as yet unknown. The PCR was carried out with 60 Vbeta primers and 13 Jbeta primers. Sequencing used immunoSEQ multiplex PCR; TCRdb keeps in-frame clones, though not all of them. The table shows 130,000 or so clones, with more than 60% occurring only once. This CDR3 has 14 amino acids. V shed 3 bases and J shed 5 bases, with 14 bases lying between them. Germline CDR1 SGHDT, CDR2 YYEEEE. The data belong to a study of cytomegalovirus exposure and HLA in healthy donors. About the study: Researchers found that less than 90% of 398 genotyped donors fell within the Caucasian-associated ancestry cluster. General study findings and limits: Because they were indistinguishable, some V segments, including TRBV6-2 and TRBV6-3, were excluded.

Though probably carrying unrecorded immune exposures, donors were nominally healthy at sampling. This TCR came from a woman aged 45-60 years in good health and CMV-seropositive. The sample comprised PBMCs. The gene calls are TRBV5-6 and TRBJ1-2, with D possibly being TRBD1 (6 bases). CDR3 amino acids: CASSSIQGWYGYTF. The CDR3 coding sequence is TGTGCCAGCAGCTCGATACAGGGATGGTATGGCTACACCTTC.